The 22 T cell receptor beta chains given below trace back to one sample, sequenced in a study of control samples from healthy donors and cancer patients. The data were produced by immunoSEQ multiplex PCR, yet TCRdb's version contains in-frame clones alone and is incomplete. Among roughly 180,000 clones, roughly 92% were seen once, and the ten largest hold 1.1% to 1.5%. The sample was blood. These receptors came from a woman younger than 35 in good health.

This chain connects TRBV11-3 to TRBJ2-3, with D hard to call. Germline loops: CDR1 SGHNT, CDR2 YENEEA. The CDR3 is 13 residues long. The V gene lost 5 bases and the J gene lost 4 bases, with 10 bases spanning the gap. CDR3 protein: CASSEHVADTQYF. The CDR3, as DNA: TGTGCCAGCAGCGAACACGTCGCAGATACGCAGTATTTT. The complete variable domain, with remaining parts taken from reference TRBV11-3 and TRBJ2-3, reads EAGVVQSPRYKIIEKKQPVAFWCNPISGHNTLYWYLQNLGQGPELLIRYENEEAVDDSQLPKDRFSAERLKGVDSTLKIQPAELGDSAVYLCASSEHVADTQYFGPGTRLTVL.

This chain joins TRBV3-1 (or the pseudogene TRBV3-2) and TRBJ2-1, with a tentative D call TRBD2 (5 bases). The length of the CDR3 is 17 residues. The germline V gene has CDR1 LGHDT and CDR2 YNNKEL (reference sequence). V dropped 3 bases and J dropped 5 bases, with 20 bases sitting between them. CDR3 amino acids: CASSQRPPRVTNNEQFF. The CDR3 DNA reads TGTGCCAGCAGCCAGAGGCCCCCTAGAGTGACTAACAATGAGCAGTTCTTC.

This chain links TRBV29-1 with TRBJ2-7; D is possibly TRBD1 or TRBD2 (5 bases each). CDR3 size: 11 residues. The ends were cut back, 5 bases at V and 4 bases at J, with 9 bases in the middle. CDR1 and CDR2 from the germline V gene are SQVTM and ANQGSEA. For the CDR3, the DNA is TGCAGCGTTCAGAGGGGATACGAGCAGTACTTC. Translating gives CSVQRGYEQYF.

The rearrangement uses TRBV10-1 and TRBJ2-7; unclear D gene. V gave up 3 bases and J gave up 2 bases, with 11 bases separating them. The CDR3 totals 14 residues. Per the germline V gene, CDR1 is WNHNN and CDR2 is SYGVQD (reference sequence). The CDR3 coding sequence is TGCGCCAGCAGTGAAGACCCCGGGCCCTACGAGCAGTACTTC. Protein: CASSEDPGPYEQYF.

This sequence joins TRBV7-2 and TRBJ2-1; TRBD1 might be the D (7 bases). CDR1 SGHTA and CDR2 FQGNSA come from the germline V gene. The CDR3 runs 15 residues. Trimming shortened V by 4 bases and J by 5 bases, and 15 bases separated the two germline ends. CDR3 DNA sequence: TGTGCCAGCAGCTGGGAGGAGGGGGCCCACAATGAGCAGTTCTTC. It codes for CASSWEEGAHNEQFF.

The chain links TRBV27 to TRBJ2-1, with a tentative D call TRBD1 (5 bases). The CDR3 consists of 14 residues. Trimming cost V 0 bases and J 2 bases, with 5 bases left between them. The germline V gene encodes CDR1 MNHEY and CDR2 SMNVEV (reference sequence). The CDR3 DNA follows: TGTGCCAGCAGTTTATCAGGGGCCTACAATGAGCAGTTCTTC. Translation gives CASSLSGAYNEQFF.

This clone was observed a handful of times. J is TRBJ1-6 and V is TRBV7-2; no definite D call. Looked up from germline, CDR1 is SGHTA and CDR2 is FQGNSA. This CDR3 is built from 16 residues. Trimming took off 1 base at V and 4 bases at J, with 11 bases between the two ends. The DNA of the CDR3 is TGTGCCAGCAGCTTAGTCAGTGGGCCTTATAATTCACCCCTCCACTTT. Translating it yields CASSLVSGPYNSPLHF. Full variable domain (missing parts from reference TRBV7-2 and TRBJ1-6): GAGVSQSPSNKVTEKGKDVELRCDPISGHTALYWYRQSLGQGLEFLIYFQGNSAPDKSGLPSDRFSAERTGGSVSTLTIQRTQQEDSAVYLCASSLVSGPYNSPLHFGNGTRLTVT.

The chain employs TRBV6-4 and TRBJ1-6; D is perhaps TRBD1 (5 bases). The CDR3 is 16 residues long. Germline V gene lookup returns CDR1 MRHNA and CDR2 SNTAGT. Trimming stripped 7 bases from V and 9 bases from J, with 22 bases between. CDR3 DNA sequence: TGTGCCAGCAAGTTGGGGGGTAGCGTGTTGGCTTCACCCCTCCACTTT. It specifies CASKLGGSVLASPLHF.

This clone was seen more than once but under ten times. The rearrangement joins TRBV6-4 to TRBJ2-1, with TRBD2 matching over 11 bases. The CDR3 runs to 15 residues. V shed 4 bases and J 4 bases; nucleotides not matched to a gene: 3. Germline V gene sequence: CDR1 MRHNA, CDR2 SNTAGT. This CDR3 reads CASSVGTSGYNEQFF. The CDR3 nucleotides read TGTGCCAGCAGTGTCGGGACTAGCGGTTACAATGAGCAGTTCTTC.

The chain has TRBV11-3 and TRBJ2-7; D ambiguous. From germline, CDR1 is SGHNT and CDR2 YENEEA. CDR3 length: 13 amino acids. Deletions cut 2 bases from V and 6 bases from J, with 11 bases between. This chain's CDR3 is CASSLTMRSEQYF. Here the CDR3 DNA reads TGTGCCAGCAGCTTAACAATGAGATCCGAGCAGTACTTC.

The chain recombines TRBV7-2 with TRBJ1-5; D may be TRBD1 (5 bases). Germline CDR1 reads SGHTA; CDR2 reads FQGNSA. Trimming stripped 2 bases from V and 4 bases from J, with 12 bases between. The CDR3 is made up of 15 amino acids. Written as DNA, the CDR3 is TGTGCCAGCAGCTTACGGGACCCTGGGAATCAGCCCCAGCATTTT. Its translation: CASSLRDPGNQPQHF.

The CDR3 DNA is TGTGCCAGCGGATCCTATAGCAATCAGCCCCAGCATTTT. Translated: CASGSYSNQPQHF. The chain uses TRBV28 and TRBJ1-5; D not certain. This CDR3 spans 13 amino acids. V was cut by 8 bases and J by 0 bases, with 8 bases left in between. Germline values: CDR1 MDHEN, CDR2 SYDVKM.

This rearrangement joins TRBV5-1 to TRBJ2-5; TRBD1 matches 8 bases. This CDR3 contains 14 residues. The germline CDR1 and CDR2 sequences are SGHRS and YFSETQ. Unmatched junction bases numbered 4, after V lost 1 base and J lost 5 bases. This CDR3 is CASSLFAGGETQYF. The DNA of the CDR3 is TGCGCCAGCAGCTTGTTCGCAGGGGGCGAGACCCAGTACTTC.

This chain uses TRBV27 with TRBJ2-2, with D unresolved. The CDR3 totals 13 residues. Germline CDR1 MNHEY, CDR2 SMNVEV (reference sequence). V lost 2 bases, J lost 3 bases, and 4 bases lay in between. The CDR3 reads CASSLPYTGELFF. As DNA, the CDR3 is TGTGCCAGCAGTTTACCGTACACCGGGGAGCTGTTTTTT.

This rearrangement joins TRBV7-2 to TRBJ2-3; the D gene is possibly TRBD2 (6 bases). This CDR3 region has 12 residues. V lost 1 base, J lost 13 bases, and 12 bases lay in between. The germline CDR1 and CDR2 sequences are SGHTA and FQGNSA. CDR3 residues: CASSLEVGGKYF. CDR3 nucleotides: TGTGCCAGCAGCTTAGAGGTGGGAGGAAAGTATTTT.

For this clone: Other nucleotide sequences in the sample specify the same CDR3. The chain is built from TRBV21-1 and TRBJ1-2. TRBV21-1 is a documented pseudogene. The CDR3 contains 16 residues. DNA of the CDR3: TGTGCCAGCAGCAAGGAAGCCTGCCGCGTGGCGTATGGCTACACCTTC. Amino acid sequence: CASSKEACRVAYGYTF.

The chain is built from TRBV4-3 and TRBJ1-2; D might be TRBD1 (6 bases). The CDR3 totals 16 residues. V shed 7 bases and J shed 6 bases, with 24 bases lying between them. CDR1 is LGHNA and CDR2 is YSLEER in the germline V gene. CDR3 in amino acids: CASTDHFGGQSDGYTF. CDR3 in DNA: TGCGCCAGCACCGACCATTTCGGAGGACAGAGCGATGGCTACACCTTC.

V gene TRBV9 combines with J gene TRBJ1-5; D is perhaps TRBD1 (6 bases). Trimming pared 3 bases from V and 4 bases from J, leaving 20 bases between. The CDR3 runs 17 residues. Germline CDR1 and CDR2: SGDLS and YYNGEE. In DNA, the CDR3 is TGTGCCAGCAGCGCCGGGGTTCGGGGGGCGCGGAATCAGCCCCAGCATTTT. Protein: CASSAGVRGARNQPQHF.

This chain uses TRBV6-5 with TRBJ1-2, with 10 positions matching TRBD1. The CDR3 is 14 residues long. Germline CDR1 reads MNHEY; CDR2 reads SVGAGI. Trimming removed 9 bases from V and 4 bases from J; junction bases left unmatched: 8. The CDR3 DNA reads as TGTGCCAGTACTAGGGACAGGGGTTCCTATGGCTACACCTTC. Residues: CASTRDRGSYGYTF.

The rearrangement links TRBV7-9 to TRBJ1-5, with TRBD1 as a possible D gene (5 bases). In germline, CDR1 is SEHNR, CDR2 FQNEAQ (reference sequence). V lost 5 bases, J lost 5 bases, and 13 bases lay in between. CDR3 length: 14 residues. The CDR3 sequence is CASSAMTADQPQHF. CDR3 nucleotides: TGTGCCAGCAGCGCAATGACAGCAGATCAGCCCCAGCATTTT. The variable domain in full, completed from reference TRBV7-9 and TRBJ1-5, reads DTGVSQNPRHKITKRGQNVTFRCDPISEHNRLYWYRQTLGQGPEFLTYFQNEAQLEKSRLLSDRFSAERPKGSFSTLEIQRTEQGDSAMYLCASSAMTADQPQHFGDGTRLSIL.

This clone was found once. The chain recombines TRBV6-5 with TRBJ2-5; 10 nucleotides align to TRBD1. Germline V gene sequence: CDR1 MNHEY, CDR2 SVGAGI. J gave up 0 bases and V 8 bases, and 3 bases lay outside the gene matches. The CDR3 has 14 residues. CDR3 nucleotides: TGTGCCAGCCGGGACAGGGGAAACCAAGAGACCCAGTACTTC. This sequence encodes CASRDRGNQETQYF.

The CDR3: CASSSYLAGESNEQFF. CDR3 DNA sequence: TGTGCCAGCAGTTCCTATCTAGCGGGAGAAAGCAATGAGCAGTTCTTC. The chain is built from TRBV28 and TRBJ2-1; 10 bases are a match to TRBD2. The CDR3 runs to 16 residues. V lost 4 bases and J lost 6; bases outside the gene matches: 9. Germline V gene data show CDR1 as MDHEN and CDR2 as SYDVKM.